This paragraph reports one T cell receptor (beta chain). Its recognized antigen is unknown. Base qualities are not recorded, but no much larger clone differs from it by a single base. The germline ends are 11 bases apart after V is trimmed by 6 bases and J by 2 bases. CDR3 length: 13 amino acids, cysteine to phenylalanine. The sequence is cut down to CDR3 DNA, 39 bases in frame from base 1. From a lookup of the germline V gene, CDR1 and CDR2 are MNHEY and SVGAGI. This record belongs to a study of technical replicates of blood from several donors (dated by TCRdb to the late 2010s). The library came from the immunoSEQ multiplex PCR assay. TCRdb limited this immuneACCESS table to in-frame rearrangements with V and J called. A share of clones is missing; checked studies link under half to unresolved V genes, and the rest is unexplained. Counted in this sample were under 90,000 clones; more than 95% of them appeared once. The ten largest clonotypes hold 0.15% of the sample.

The V and J segments used are TRBV6-5 and TRBJ2-7, and TRBD1 may be the D gene, going by 5 matching bases. Sequencing was performed on T cells isolated from PBMCs. This TCR came from a human donor in good health. The bases read TGTGCCAGCAGCCCCAGGGATCCCTACGAGCAGTACTTC. This yields the protein CASSPRDPYEQYF.